One and the same sample provided the 32 T cell receptor beta chains below, sequenced in a study of OX40 agonist ivuxolimab in advanced cancers. Library preparation employed the immunoSEQ multiplex PCR assay. TCRdb holds this immuneACCESS table with in-frame rearrangements only. Some clones are missing; in checked studies, unresolved V genes explain under half, and the rest has no known cause. This sample is represented by roughly 70,000 clones; around 88% of them were singletons. The ten largest clones add up to 2% to 2.5% of the sample. The sequencing here drew on CD4+ or CD8+ T cells sorted from blood, taken in a trial of the OX40 agonist ivuxolimab. The receptors originated from an adult with an advanced solid tumor such as melanoma, head and neck, liver or kidney cancer.

The gene calls are TRBV28 and TRBJ1-2, with 8 bases identical to TRBD1. This CDR3 comprises 14 residues. The junction had 3 bases not matched to a gene; V was cut back by 6 bases and J by 0 bases. Germline V gives CDR1 MDHEN, CDR2 SYDVKM. The CDR3: CASSVDRANYGYTF. CDR3 coding DNA: TGTGCCAGCAGCGTGGACAGGGCTAACTATGGCTACACCTTC.

The chain joins TRBV19 to TRBJ2-6; 9 bases align to TRBD1. The junction had 7 bases not matched to a gene; V was cut back by 5 bases and J by 2 bases. Germline V CDR1 and CDR2: LNHDA, SQIVND (reference sequence). The CDR3 covers 17 residues. CDR3 sequence: CASSSRTGVTGANVLTF. CDR3 bases: TGTGCCAGTAGTTCAAGGACAGGGGTGACTGGGGCCAACGTCCTGACTTTC. The full variable domain, in which reference TRBV19 and TRBJ2-6 provide the parts outside the CDR3, is DGGITQSPKYLFRKEGQNVTLSCEQNLNHDAMYWYRQDPGQGLRLIYYSQIVNDFQKGDIAEGYSVSREKKESFPLTVTSAQKNPTAFYLCASSSRTGVTGANVLTFGAGSRLTVL.

The chain employs TRBV13 and TRBJ2-7, with TRBD1 as a possible D gene (6 bases). Germline V gives CDR1 PRHDT, CDR2 FYEKMQ (reference sequence). The CDR3 contains 14 residues. Trimming removed 4 bases from V and 6 bases from J, with 16 bases in between. The CDR3 loop reads CASSSVQGSSEQYF. The CDR3 nucleotides read TGTGCCAGCAGCTCGGTGCAGGGGTCGTCCGAGCAGTACTTC. The complete variable domain, with remaining parts taken from reference TRBV13 and TRBJ2-7, reads AAGVIQSPRHLIKEKRETATLKCYPIPRHDTVYWYQQGPGQDPQFLISFYEKMQSDKGSIPDRFSAQQFSDYHSELNMSSLELGDSALYFCASSSVQGSSEQYFGPGTRLTVT.

The chain couples TRBV9 to TRBJ1-4; D might be TRBD1 (5 bases). Germline CDR1 SGDLS, CDR2 YYNGEE. V lost 4 bases and J lost 5, with 15 bases in between. This CDR3 is built from 15 residues. Here the CDR3 reads CASSPRTGTNEKLFF. The CDR3, as DNA: TGTGCCAGCAGCCCCCGGACGGGGACCAATGAAAAACTGTTTTTT.

The chain employs TRBV19 and TRBJ2-1, with TRBD2 matching over 12 bases. The CDR3 consists of 15 residues. From germline, CDR1 is LNHDA and CDR2 SQIVND (reference sequence). After removal of 4 bases from V and 9 bases from J, the junction contained 7 bases not matched to a gene. The CDR3 is CASSTLAGGGGEQFF. The CDR3, as DNA: TGTGCCAGTAGTACTCTAGCGGGAGGGGGTGGTGAGCAGTTCTTC.

This chain connects TRBV7-3 to TRBJ2-1; TRBD1 matches at 9 bases. V dropped 6 bases and J dropped 9; count of bases not matched to a gene: 9. The CDR3 sequence is 14 residues long. Germline V gives CDR1 SGHTA, CDR2 FQGTGA. The CDR3, as DNA: TGTGCCAGCAGTCCCGGGACAGGGTCCAGTGAGCAGTTCTTC. Its translation: CASSPGTGSSEQFF. The entire variable domain, with the rest obtained from reference TRBV7-3 and TRBJ2-1, is as follows: GAGVSQTPSNKVTEKGKYVELRCDPISGHTALYWYRQSLGQGPEFLIYFQGTGAADDSGLPNDRFFAVRPEGSVSTLKIQRTERGDSAVYLCASSPGTGSSEQFFGPGTRLTVL.

This chain connects TRBV28 to TRBJ2-7, with 11 bases fitting TRBD1. CDR1 MDHEN and CDR2 SYDVKM come from the germline V gene. After removal of 6 bases from V and 1 base from J, the junction contained 8 bases not matched to a gene. This CDR3 contains 16 residues. CDR3 nucleotides: TGTGCCAGCAGCTTGACAGGGACAGGGGGGTCCTACGAGCAGTACTTC. Translated, it gives CASSLTGTGGSYEQYF.

This chain joins TRBV4-2 and TRBJ1-2, with D perhaps TRBD1 (6 bases). Germline lookup yields CDR1 LGHNA and CDR2 YNFKEQ. The V gene lost 0 bases and the J gene lost 7 bases, with 9 bases spanning the gap. This CDR3 is built from 13 residues. The CDR3 reads CASSQDRGGGYTF. Here the CDR3 DNA reads TGTGCCAGCAGCCAAGATAGGGGGGGTGGCTACACCTTC.

CDR3 sequence reads: CASSASGGTDTQYF. CDR3 nucleotide sequence: TGTGCCAGCAGTGCATCAGGGGGCACAGATACGCAGTATTTT. The rearrangement uses TRBV25-1 and TRBJ2-3, with D possibly TRBD1 on 6 matching bases. V was shortened by 4 bases and J by 1 base, with 9 bases between the two germline ends. Germline assignment: CDR1 MGHDK and CDR2 SYGVNS. The CDR3 is made up of 14 amino acids.

This clone was observed a few times. The V gene is TRBV7-9, the J gene TRBJ2-7, with 8 bases identical to TRBD1. Trimming took 5 bases from V and 4 from J; bases not matched to a gene: 13. Germline-derived CDR1 and CDR2 are SEHNR and FQNEAQ (reference sequence). The CDR3 spans 16 residues. This CDR3 is CASSALDRGNSYEQYF. The CDR3 nucleotides are TGTGCCAGCAGCGCCCTCGACAGGGGCAATTCGTACGAGCAGTACTTC.

V usage is TRBV7-2 and J usage is TRBJ2-3, with a tentative D call TRBD2 (6 bases). V lost 5 bases and J lost 2, with 8 bases in between. The CDR3 spans 13 residues. CDR1 and CDR2 from the germline V gene are SGHTA and FQGNSA. CDR3 bases: TGTGCCAGCAGCCAGGACTACACAGATACGCAGTATTTT. Amino acid sequence: CASSQDYTDTQYF. The full variable domain, rest sourced from reference TRBV7-2 and TRBJ2-3, is GAGVSQSPSNKVTEKGKDVELRCDPISGHTALYWYRQSLGQGLEFLIYFQGNSAPDKSGLPSDRFSAERTGGSVSTLTIQRTQQEDSAVYLCASSQDYTDTQYFGPGTRLTVL.

As to this clone: One end of the junction fails to match germline, which may point to a read error. The chain employs TRBV7-2 and TRBJ2-7; D may match TRBD1 or TRBD2 (5 bases each). This CDR3 contains 13 residues. Germline assignment: CDR1 SGHTA and CDR2 FQGNSA. The CDR3 nucleotides are TGTGCCAGCAGCTACCGGTTAAGGGACGAGGCCCACTTC. It yields the protein CASSYRLRDEAHF.

The chain combines TRBV7-2 with TRBJ2-1, with a possible D match to TRBD2 (5 bases). Germline lookup yields CDR1 SGHTA and CDR2 FQGNSA. This CDR3 region has 13 residues. The ends were cut back, 7 bases at V and 8 bases at J, with 15 bases in the middle. DNA for the CDR3: TGTGCCAGCACCCTGGGCACTAGAGATGAGCAGTTCTTC. Translating gives CASTLGTRDEQFF.

J is TRBJ2-2 and V is TRBV2, with D maybe TRBD2 (6 bases). CDR3 length equals 17 residues. Germline assignment: CDR1 SNHLY and CDR2 FYNNEI. Trimming removed 5 bases at V and 2 bases at J, with 18 bases between. The DNA for the CDR3 is TGTGCCAGCAGTAAGTCAGCGCGGGACCAAAACACCGGGGAGCTGTTTTTT. This encodes CASSKSARDQNTGELFF. The whole variable domain, remainder taken from reference TRBV2 and TRBJ2-2, is EPEVTQTPSHQVTQMGQEVILRCVPISNHLYFYWYRQILGQKVEFLVSFYNNEISEKSEIFDDQFSVERPDGSNFTLKIRSTKLEDSAMYFCASSKSARDQNTGELFFGEGSRLTVL.

The chain recombines TRBV29-1 with TRBJ2-7, with TRBD1 identical over 9 bases. The CDR3 contains 13 residues. V dropped 7 bases and J dropped 6; count of bases not matched to a gene: 10. Germline CDR1 SQVTM, CDR2 ANQGSEA. CDR3 DNA: TGCAGCGGCGCTCCGGGACAGGGTTCCGAGCAGTACTTC. This codes for CSGAPGQGSEQYF.

This clone was counted between two and nine times. The chain has TRBV27 and TRBJ1-1; 8 positions match TRBD1. Germline CDR1 is MNHEY and CDR2 is SMNVEV (reference sequence). The V segment lost 3 bases and the J segment 5 bases; nucleotides outside the gene matches: 5. This CDR3 spans 14 amino acids. The CDR3 reads CASSLTGERTEAFF. CDR3 DNA sequence: TGTGCCAGCAGTTTGACAGGGGAGAGAACTGAAGCTTTCTTT.

The chain combines TRBV7-3 with TRBJ2-7; D is unclear. Looked up from germline, CDR1 is SGHTA and CDR2 is FQGTGA. This CDR3 contains 13 residues. V dropped 1 base and J dropped 0 bases, with 4 bases sitting between them. The CDR3 sequence is CASSLKSSYEQYF. The CDR3 nucleotides are TGTGCCAGCAGCTTAAAGAGCTCCTACGAGCAGTACTTC.

The V and J genes are TRBV5-5 and TRBJ2-7; unclear D gene. The germline V gene encodes CDR1 SGHKS and CDR2 YYEKEE (reference sequence). The CDR3 is made up of 14 amino acids. The V and J ends lost 0 bases and 2 bases respectively, with 9 bases between them. The CDR3 nucleotides read TGTGCCAGCAGCTTGGATTATGGCCCCTACGAGCAGTACTTC. Protein: CASSLDYGPYEQYF.

J is TRBJ2-3 and V is TRBV7-9; possibly TRBD2 for D (6 bases). This CDR3 is built from 15 residues. The V and J ends lost 3 bases and 2 bases respectively, with 12 bases between them. Germline V gives CDR1 SEHNR, CDR2 FQNEAQ (reference sequence). The CDR3 nucleotides read TGTGCCAGCAGCTTCATCGGGACTCACACAGATACGCAGTATTTT. Protein: CASSFIGTHTDTQYF.

The chain couples TRBV6-6 to TRBJ1-2; 10 nucleotides align to TRBD1. Trimming at V came to 2 bases and at J to 7 bases, leaving 4 bases not matched to a gene. CDR3 size: 14 residues. The germline V gene encodes CDR1 MNHNY and CDR2 SVGAGI (reference sequence). The CDR3 here is CASSYGTGVFGYTF. DNA for the CDR3: TGTGCCAGCAGTTACGGGACAGGGGTTTTTGGCTACACCTTC.

The count of this clone is one. This chain joins TRBV7-3 and TRBJ2-7; D is possibly TRBD1 (7 bases). With 5 bases removed from V and 7 bases from J, the gap between germline ends came to 15 bases. CDR1 and CDR2 (germline): SGHTA, FQGTGA. The CDR3 has 13 amino acids. CDR3 residues: CASSLSTGREQYF. In nucleotides, the CDR3 is TGTGCCAGCAGCCTTTCGACAGGGAGGGAGCAGTACTTC.

V usage is TRBV2 and J usage is TRBJ2-2; perhaps TRBD1 as D (5 bases). The CDR3 covers 15 residues. V was clipped by 5 bases and J by 3 bases, with 13 bases between them. Germline loops: CDR1 SNHLY, CDR2 FYNNEI. The CDR3 spells CASSSRASDTGELFF. CDR3 coding DNA: TGTGCCAGCAGTTCCAGGGCCTCCGACACCGGGGAGCTGTTTTTT.

The rearrangement links TRBV19 to TRBJ2-5, with D perhaps matching TRBD2 (7 bases). With 6 bases removed from V and 4 bases from J, the gap between germline ends came to 18 bases. The germline V gene has CDR1 LNHDA and CDR2 SQIVND (reference sequence). The CDR3 is 15 amino acids. CDR3 bases: TGTGCCAGTAGCCCCCCGGGGGGCGGGTTAGAGACCCAGTACTTC. Encoded protein: CASSPPGGGLETQYF.

The J gene is TRBJ1-1, the V gene TRBV10-3, with 9 positions matching TRBD1. Germline CDR1 is ENHRY and CDR2 is SYGVKD. V dropped 4 bases and J dropped 5; count of bases not matched to a gene: 8. The CDR3 has 15 residues. As DNA, the CDR3 is TGTGCCATCAGTGCCGCCGGGACAGGGTATACTGAAGCTTTCTTT. Translated: CAISAAGTGYTEAFF.

The chain couples TRBV7-9 to TRBJ1-1; D is unclear. V shed 5 bases and J shed 1 base, with 14 bases lying between them. The germline gives CDR1 SEHNR, CDR2 FQNEAQ (reference sequence). The CDR3 runs 15 residues. CDR3 in amino acids: CASSPPGVRNTEAFF. DNA of the CDR3: TGTGCCAGCAGCCCACCCGGGGTAAGGAACACTGAAGCTTTCTTT.

This clone showed up just a few times. This chain uses TRBV30 with TRBJ1-1; D gene ambiguous. Trimming shortened V by 2 bases and J by 0 bases, and 4 bases separated the two germline ends. CDR3 length equals 12 residues. Germline V gene lookup returns CDR1 GTSNPN and CDR2 SVGIG (reference sequence). The CDR3 sequence: CAWSRVNTEAFF. DNA of the CDR3: TGTGCCTGGAGTAGGGTGAACACTGAAGCTTTCTTT. Full variable domain (remainder filled in from reference TRBV30 and TRBJ1-1): SQTIHQWPATLVQPVGSPLSLECTVEGTSNPNLYWYRQAAGRGLQLLFYSVGIGQISSEVPQNLSASRPQDRQFILSSKKLLLSDSGFYLCAWSRVNTEAFFGQGTRLTVV.

This rearrangement joins TRBV7-3 to TRBJ2-6; D ambiguous. The V end lost 5 bases, the J end lost 2 bases, and 13 bases lay between the germline ends. Germline V lookup: CDR1 SGHTA, CDR2 FQGTGA. CDR3 length equals 16 residues. CDR3 DNA: TGTGCCAGCAGCCAGACTTTCAATGCTGGGGCCAACGTCCTGACTTTC. Residues: CASSQTFNAGANVLTF.

The rearrangement uses TRBV5-1 and TRBJ2-5; D perhaps matches TRBD1 (6 bases). The last part of the DNA fits TRBJ2-7 better; the J call may be wrong. CDR3 length equals 15 residues. The germline V gene encodes CDR1 SGHRS and CDR2 YFSETQ. For the CDR3, the DNA is TGCGCCAGCAGCTTGGAGGGGGTCCTCTCCTACGAGCAGTACTTC. Protein sequence: CASSLEGVLSYEQYF.

This rearrangement joins TRBV6-9 to TRBJ1-2, with D possibly matching TRBD1 (6 bases). The length of the CDR3 is 13 residues. V shed 7 bases and J shed 8 bases, with 17 bases lying between them. Germline loops: CDR1 MNHGY, CDR2 SVAAGI. CDR3 protein: CASMPGGGLGYTF. In DNA form, the CDR3 reads TGTGCCAGCATGCCCGGGGGCGGTCTCGGCTACACCTTC.

The chain employs TRBV7-6 and TRBJ2-7; D uncertain. V was clipped by 7 bases and J by 0 bases, with 13 bases between them. This CDR3 region has 14 residues. The germline gives CDR1 SGHVS, CDR2 FNYEAQ. CDR3 loop: CASKLRVSSYEQYF. CDR3 sequence (DNA): TGTGCCAGCAAGCTTAGGGTGAGCTCCTACGAGCAGTACTTC.

The chain recombines TRBV7-2 with TRBJ1-2; possible D gene TRBD1, 6 bases. In germline, CDR1 is SGHTA, CDR2 FQGNSA. V was cut by 3 bases and J by 6 bases, with 11 bases left in between. The CDR3 runs 13 residues. As DNA, the CDR3 is TGTGCCAGCAGCTTTGGACAGAGGGATGGCTACACCTTC. The encoded protein is CASSFGQRDGYTF.

The genes are TRBV28 and TRBJ1-5, with unresolved D. With 1 base removed from V and 4 bases from J, the gap between germline ends came to 11 bases. The CDR3 is made up of 15 amino acids. Germline assignment: CDR1 MDHEN and CDR2 SYDVKM. The CDR3 DNA follows: TGTGCCAGCAGTTTATTAATCGGGGAGAATCAGCCCCAGCATTTT. Its translation is CASSLLIGENQPQHF.